This TCR beta chain is drawn from a study of blood T cell repertoires in COVID-19. As for the study in general: PBMCs, B-cell-depleted T cells, or T cells were the source of the cDNA or gDNA that made up the material.

Donors in Cohort 3 who had recovered were those with two negative PCRs, healthcare professional clearance, or resolution of their symptoms. Authors' processing steps: Scientists estimated how many nucleated cells there were by amplifying reference gene primers. The method was immunoSEQ multiplex PCR; TCRdb's version includes in-frame clones alone and lacks a portion of them. V and J calls and clone size are as listed in that table; D and trimming were resolved from the DNA. The sample has a few hundred thousand clones; 80% to 90% are singletons. The V end lost 0 bases, the J end lost 8 bases, and 10 bases lay between the germline ends. This CDR3 has 13 residues. CDR1 and CDR2 from the germline V gene are LGHNA and YNFKEQ.

The specimen sequenced was PBMCs or T cells enriched from blood (not recorded which). This chain connects TRBV4-2 to TRBJ1-2; D is unclear. The sequence was obtained from a man younger than 45 who had recovered from COVID-19. CDR3 bases: TGTGCCAGCAGCCAAGATTACGGGTGGGGCTACACCTTC. This translates into CASSQDYGWGYTF.